The present T cell receptor (beta chain) was sequenced within a study of cytomegalovirus exposure and HLA in healthy donors. General study results and limits: In an earlier analysis, in roughly 580 donors, most V segments appeared productive either ~87% or ~30% of the time.

The CDR3 has 14 amino acids. The trim removed 2 bases at V and 2 bases at J, leaving 1 base unmatched. Germline lookup yields CDR1 SGHNT and CDR2 YYREEE (reference sequence). A multiplex PCR was run with 60 Vbeta primers and 13 Jbeta primers. The protocol was immunoSEQ multiplex PCR, while the TCRdb copy is restricted to in-frame clones and leaves out a portion. This repertoire shows under 150,000 clones, 67% found once; its top ten account for almost 8.5%. On this clone: Its antigen is undetermined.

This sequence was found in a young man in good health and CMV-seropositive. The chain is built from TRBV5-4 and TRBJ2-7; 10 bases map to TRBD1. The sequenced material came from PBMCs. CDR3 DNA sequence: TGTGCCAGCAGCTTCGGGACAGGGGCCTACGAGCAGTACTTC. Translated: CASSFGTGAYEQYF.